The rows below give T cell receptor beta chains drawn from one sample of a study of T cell responses to AZD1222 COVID-19 vaccine. Sequencing used immunoSEQ multiplex PCR; TCRdb keeps in-frame clones, though not all of them. The profile shows 80,000 to 95,000 clones, 92% of them singletons. The starting material was peripheral blood, obtained on day 0 of AZD1222 vaccination. The receptors come from an adult in good health. The conserved cysteine and the conserved F or W are not part of the CDR3 here.

V | CDR3
TRBV9 | ASSSRPGQGPLNTGELF
TRBV12-3/TRBV12-4 | ASSRIGNYGYT
TRBV12-3/TRBV12-4 | ASSLTFGHEQY
TRBV2 | ASKQGKETQY
TRBV6-5 | ASVGQFRDTQY
TRBV25-1 | ASRDHYGYT
TRBV9 | ASSGTGAGNTIY
TRBV2 | ASSEKPGVGYGYT
TRBV6-4 | ASSDRGREYEQY
TRBV2 | ASSGTGGNQPQH
TRBV7-6 | ASSGTYGEETQY
TRBV30 | AWIPSPGTANSPLH
TRBV3-1/TRBV3-2 | ASSQDRTGPSYT
TRBV18 | ASSPPSPGEQY
TRBV10-3 | AISESWTSGGRLDEQF
TRBV2 | ASSLEGQGAIGYT
TRBV5-1 | ASSLAPYREVSEQY
TRBV5-1 | ASGIQGSNTEAF
TRBV28 | ASSSNGQGNYGYT
TRBV30 | AWSGPPGQGADEQY
TRBV19 | ASSPGQGNEQY
TRBV7-9 | ASSFGQGREKLF
TRBV28 | ASRTSNTGELF
TRBV9 | ASSVESYTDTQY
TRBV9 | ASSVGQGASYEQY
TRBV6-5 | ASSYGQLQGYT
TRBV28 | ASSTRGGNTIY
TRBV28 | ATGLGYEQY
TRBV2 | ASGEASYEKLF
TRBV25-1 | ASSLNRGAMNTEAF
TRBV29-1 | SVWTDLNTEAF
TRBV18 | ASSLGNPNTEAF
TRBV5-6 | ASSFFSGQGFTEAF
TRBV12-5 | ASGLVLGQGPHEQY
TRBV30 | AWHSGPDNSPLH
TRBV7-3 | ASSSTRGEQF
TRBV28 | ASRPGVNEQF
TRBV7-9 | ASSRTGLNTEAF
TRBV7-9 | ASSLVGGRGEQY
TRBV7-7 | ASSLGVGEKLF
TRBV4-1 | ASSQEAGGVQPQH
TRBV6-5 | ASPGLITDTQY
TRBV9 | ASTLAELGSDTQY
TRBV6-5 | ASTPGQTNTEAF
TRBV19 | ASRDLPGQGAYGYT